One T cell receptor (beta chain) is described in this entry. No antigen is known for it. This sample is drawn from a study of T cells in Graves' hyperthyroidism and ophthalmopathy. Study-wide background: Once the initial diagnosis was made, peripheral blood was obtained before any treatment.

Points from the study as a whole: Most clonotypes that expanded in the thyroid above 0.001 also showed up in blood. Ophthalmopathy cases were set apart from stable hyperthyroidism by a 13 V-J model.

Amplification of TCR beta CDR3 regions was performed using RNA transcripts as template. The HTBI primer set served for first-round RT-PCR of the TCR CDR3. TCRdb used MiXCR to reprocess the multiplex PCR reads, holding one entry per CDR3 protein. The sample has about 360,000 distinct CDR3 sequences; around 13% are singletons. The trim removed 3 bases at V and 6 bases at J, leaving 6 bases unmatched. The CDR3 is made up of 15 amino acids. Germline-derived CDR1 and CDR2 are ENHRY and SYGVKD. Sequenced: blood. The TCR originated in a woman between 18 and 30 years old with Graves' hyperthyroidism. The chain has TRBV10-3 and TRBJ2-1, with TRBD1 matching 9 bases. This CDR3 reads CAISDRTGEFNEQFF. The CDR3 DNA sequence: TGTGCCATCAGTGACCGGACAGGGGAGTTCAATGAGCAGTTCTTC.